The 30 T cell receptor beta chains below were found in one sample sequenced in a study of blood T cell repertoires in COVID-19. Clones were read by immunoSEQ multiplex PCR, and TCRdb kept only the in-frame ones, dropping some. The sample includes about 200,000 clones, about 86% of them seen just once. The material sequenced was PBMCs or T cells enriched from blood (not recorded which). These receptors originate from a woman aged 25-40 years who had been exposed to COVID-19.

CDR3 protein: CASSFKGTGGNSPLHF. As DNA, the CDR3 is TGTGCCAGCAGCTTCAAAGGGACAGGGGGCAATTCACCCCTCCACTTT. This chain connects TRBV7-9 to TRBJ1-6; 12 positions match TRBD1. V lost 3 bases and J lost 7; bases outside the gene matches: 4. This CDR3 is 16 amino acids long. Germline V gene data show CDR1 as SEHNR and CDR2 as FQNEAQ (reference sequence).

This chain links TRBV5-1 with TRBJ2-7, with D possibly being TRBD1 (6 bases). This CDR3 contains 17 residues. With 4 bases removed from V and 1 base from J, the gap between germline ends came to 21 bases. Germline CDR1 SGHRS, CDR2 YFSETQ. The CDR3 bases are TGCGCCAGCAGCAACACAGGGACCCGGTTTTCTTCCTACGAGCAGTACTTC. Its translation is CASSNTGTRFSSYEQYF.

The J gene is TRBJ1-1, the V gene TRBV2; 9 nucleotides match TRBD1. Trimming at V came to 8 bases and at J to 5 bases, leaving 9 bases not matched to a gene. CDR1 is SNHLY and CDR2 is FYNNEI in the germline V gene. The CDR3 is made up of 14 amino acids. CDR3 sequence reads: CASLLDRGGTEAFF. CDR3 DNA sequence: TGTGCCAGCTTGCTAGACAGGGGGGGTACTGAAGCTTTCTTT.

This clone was seen more than once but under ten times. The genes are TRBV27 and TRBJ1-6, with TRBD1 matching 7 bases. CDR1 MNHEY and CDR2 SMNVEV come from the germline V gene (reference sequence). After removal of 5 bases from V and 7 bases from J, the junction contained 8 bases not matched to a gene. The CDR3 is made up of 15 amino acids. CDR3 loop: CASSADDRENSPLHF. The CDR3 DNA reads TGTGCCAGCAGTGCCGACGACAGGGAGAATTCACCCCTCCACTTT.

This clone was counted between two and nine times. The chain uses TRBV18 and TRBJ2-2, with D maybe TRBD1 (5 bases). CDR3 size: 17 residues. The V and J ends lost 2 bases and 3 bases respectively, with 16 bases between them. Germline CDR1 is KGHSH and CDR2 is LQKENI. CDR3 DNA sequence: TGTGCCAGCTCACCAGGATATCCAGGGATATACACCGGGGAGCTGTTTTTT. Translated, it gives CASSPGYPGIYTGELFF.

The chain joins TRBV14 to TRBJ1-2, with TRBD1 identical over 7 bases. CDR3 length equals 14 residues. Germline V gene sequence: CDR1 SGHDN, CDR2 FVKESK. The V segment lost 1 base and the J segment 7 bases; nucleotides outside the gene matches: 6. The chain's CDR3 is CASSQVMTGFGYTF. In nucleotides, the CDR3 is TGTGCCAGCAGCCAAGTTATGACAGGGTTTGGCTACACCTTC.

The chain couples TRBV13 to TRBJ2-7; TRBD1 agrees at 10 bases. Germline CDR1 and CDR2: PRHDT and FYEKMQ (reference sequence). This CDR3 is built from 20 residues. V was clipped by 1 base and J by 3 bases; unmatched bases: 18. DNA for the CDR3: TGTGCCAGCAGCTTAGTGTTGGGACAGGGGATGGGGTATCGACACTACGAGCAGTACTTC. Encoded protein: CASSLVLGQGMGYRHYEQYF. Supplemented by reference TRBV13 and TRBJ2-7, the full variable domain reads AAGVIQSPRHLIKEKRETATLKCYPIPRHDTVYWYQQGPGQDPQFLISFYEKMQSDKGSIPDRFSAQQFSDYHSELNMSSLELGDSALYFCASSLVLGQGMGYRHYEQYFGPGTRLTVT.

The rearrangement joins TRBV27 to TRBJ2-1; 9 bases agree with TRBD2. The V gene's germline CDR1 is MNHEY and CDR2 SMNVEV (reference sequence). V lost 9 bases and J lost 6; bases outside the gene matches: 15. The CDR3 totals 16 residues. CDR3 coding DNA: TGTGCCAGTACCTTCCGGGGTAGCGGGGGCCTCAATGAGCAGTTCTTC. It translates to CASTFRGSGGLNEQFF.

The rearrangement joins TRBV6-5 to TRBJ1-5, with a possible D match to TRBD1 (5 bases). Per the germline V gene, CDR1 is MNHEY and CDR2 is SVGAGI. V was shortened by 6 bases and J by 7 bases, with 13 bases between the two germline ends. The CDR3 loop spans 13 amino acids. CDR3 protein: CASRRGVGQPQHF. The DNA of the CDR3 is TGTGCCAGCAGGCGGGGGGTGGGGCAGCCCCAGCATTTT.

This clone occurred a few times. The rearrangement joins TRBV30 to TRBJ1-2; D may be TRBD1 (6 bases). The CDR3 runs to 15 residues. Trimming left V 0 bases short and J 2 bases short, with 13 bases between. Germline V gene lookup returns CDR1 GTSNPN and CDR2 SVGIG (reference sequence). In DNA, the CDR3 is TGTGCCTGGAGTGTAACTGGGGGCGGCAACTATGGCTACACCTTC. It translates to CAWSVTGGGNYGYTF.

The chain is built from TRBV15 and TRBJ2-1, with 7 bases aligning to TRBD2. The CDR3 contains 15 residues. J was trimmed by 4 bases and V by 2 bases; bases with no gene match: 5. Per the germline V gene, CDR1 is LNHNV and CDR2 is YYDKDF (reference sequence). The CDR3 sequence is CATSRSSGAYNEQFF. The CDR3 nucleotides read TGTGCCACCAGCAGATCCAGCGGGGCATACAATGAGCAGTTCTTC.

This chain links TRBV18 with TRBJ2-3, with 10 bases aligning to TRBD1. The junction had 4 bases not matched to a gene; V was cut back by 6 bases and J by 1 base. This CDR3 has 15 residues. Germline CDR1 reads KGHSH; CDR2 reads LQKENI. CDR3 DNA sequence: TGTGCCAGCTCGCAGACAGGGGGCGGCACAGATACGCAGTATTTT. Its protein product is CASSQTGGGTDTQYF.

A single count supports this clone. The chain recombines TRBV27 with TRBJ1-2; D is possibly TRBD1 (6 bases). Trimming shortened V by 8 bases and J by 0 bases, and 13 bases separated the two germline ends. The CDR3 length is 14 residues. Germline V lookup: CDR1 MNHEY, CDR2 SMNVEV (reference sequence). The CDR3 loop reads CASPGTPTNYGYTF. The CDR3 DNA sequence: TGTGCCAGCCCCGGGACACCAACTAACTATGGCTACACCTTC.

The chain has TRBV18 and TRBJ2-7; D uncertain. This CDR3 has 13 amino acids. The V end lost 4 bases, the J end lost 5 bases, and 12 bases lay between the germline ends. The germline gives CDR1 KGHSH, CDR2 LQKENI. In DNA, the CDR3 is TGTGCCAGCTCACGCGGATATTTTGACGAGCAGTACTTC. Translating it yields CASSRGYFDEQYF.

This clone was counted once. V usage is TRBV6-5 and J usage is TRBJ2-3, with D possibly matching TRBD1 (5 bases). The CDR3 has 14 amino acids. V was pared by 2 bases and J by 2 bases, with 8 bases between. CDR1 is MNHEY, CDR2 SVGAGI, per germline. CDR3 in amino acids: CASSYGAHTDTQYF. The CDR3 nucleotides read TGTGCCAGCAGTTACGGGGCACACACAGATACGCAGTATTTT.

The chain recombines TRBV30 with TRBJ1-1; D is uncertain. The CDR3 length is 14 residues. The V gene lost 0 bases and the J gene lost 4 bases, with 12 bases spanning the gap. Germline V CDR1 and CDR2: GTSNPN, SVGIG (reference sequence). The chain's CDR3 is CAWSVGVGGTEAFF. The DNA of the CDR3 is TGTGCCTGGAGTGTTGGGGTTGGAGGCACTGAAGCTTTCTTT.

V and J are TRBV5-1 and TRBJ1-1; D perhaps matches TRBD1 (5 bases). Trimming pared 2 bases from V and 4 bases from J, leaving 15 bases between. The CDR3 is 15 residues long. Looked up from germline, CDR1 is SGHRS and CDR2 is YFSETQ. The CDR3 here is CASSFAGETGTEAFF. CDR3 DNA: TGCGCCAGCAGCTTTGCGGGGGAGACGGGCACTGAAGCTTTCTTT.

In this sample, this clone turned up once. The genes are TRBV5-1 and TRBJ2-1; weak D call: TRBD1 (6 bases). Trimming pared 3 bases from V and 6 bases from J, leaving 16 bases between. CDR1 is SGHRS and CDR2 is YFSETQ in the germline V gene. The CDR3 length is 15 residues. CDR3 region: CASSWGHRDLNEQFF. The CDR3 nucleotides are TGCGCCAGCAGCTGGGGGCACCGGGACCTCAATGAGCAGTTCTTC.

The J gene is TRBJ1-2, the V gene TRBV15; D gene unclear. Germline loops: CDR1 LNHNV, CDR2 YYDKDF (reference sequence). This CDR3 is built from 15 residues. With 0 bases removed from V and 4 bases from J, the gap between germline ends came to 12 bases. This CDR3 reads CATSRDQTPFYGYTF. CDR3 nucleotides: TGTGCCACCAGCAGAGATCAAACACCCTTCTATGGCTACACCTTC.

The chain uses TRBV4-1 and TRBJ2-3; 8 bases are shared with TRBD2. V lost 0 bases and J lost 6; bases outside the gene matches: 5. The CDR3 sequence is 15 residues long. Germline loops: CDR1 MGHRA, CDR2 YSYEKL. The CDR3 here is CASSQEGASGDTQYF. The CDR3 DNA is TGCGCCAGCAGCCAAGAAGGAGCTAGCGGGGATACGCAGTATTTT.

The chain links TRBV2 to TRBJ1-5; no definite D call. Germline V CDR1 and CDR2: SNHLY, FYNNEI. V was cut by 4 bases and J by 1 base, with 11 bases left in between. The CDR3 consists of 15 residues. The CDR3 coding sequence is TGTGCCAGCAGTGTCGACACCCTGAGCAATCAGCCCCAGCATTTT. It is translated as CASSVDTLSNQPQHF.

The V call is TRBV24-1, the J call TRBJ1-4, with D possibly being TRBD1 (6 bases). The V gene lost 3 bases and the J gene lost 6 bases, with 16 bases spanning the gap. The CDR3 is 16 residues long. Germline values: CDR1 KGHDR, CDR2 SFDVKD. CDR3 nucleotides: TGTGCCACCAGTGATCCAAACAGGGCTTCGGATGAAAAACTGTTTTTT. The encoded protein is CATSDPNRASDEKLFF.

A remark on this clone: At the DNA level, this CDR3 is encoded by other sequences in the same sample as well. The V and J genes are TRBV9 and TRBJ2-3; 10 nucleotides line up with TRBD2. Germline trimming cut 3 bases from V and 3 bases from J; bases unmatched to any gene: 1. Germline V gene lookup returns CDR1 SGDLS and CDR2 YYNGEE. The CDR3 length is 14 residues. The CDR3 here is CASSASGGTDTQYF. CDR3 DNA: TGTGCCAGCAGCGCTAGCGGGGGTACAGATACGCAGTATTTT.

This clone has only one observation. The chain recombines TRBV6-5 with TRBJ2-3, with D perhaps TRBD1 (5 bases). The germline V gene encodes CDR1 MNHEY and CDR2 SVGAGI. This CDR3 has 14 amino acids. The V and J ends lost 5 bases and 2 bases respectively, with 11 bases between them. The CDR3 region is CASSTQTVTDTQYF. The CDR3 coding sequence is TGTGCCAGCAGTACCCAGACAGTCACAGATACGCAGTATTTT.

This chain connects TRBV12-2 to TRBJ1-1; TRBD1 is the table's D call, not checked against the DNA. TRBV12-2 is recorded as a pseudogene. This CDR3 region has 14 residues. CDR3 residues: CASRLGGGFTEAFF. DNA of the CDR3: TGTGCAAGTCGCTTAGGGGGCGGATTCACTGAAGCTTTCTTT.

The chain joins TRBV11-1 to TRBJ2-1; maybe TRBD1 (6 bases). This CDR3 is built from 15 residues. Germline CDR1 and CDR2: SGHAT and FQDESV (reference sequence). Trimming shortened V by 0 bases and J by 0 bases, and 6 bases separated the two germline ends. CDR3 amino acids: CASSLAGASYNEQFF. The CDR3 nucleotides read TGTGCCAGCAGCTTAGCGGGGGCCTCCTACAATGAGCAGTTCTTC.

The chain recombines TRBV6-5 with TRBJ1-4, with D possibly being TRBD1 (6 bases). The CDR3 contains 13 residues. Trimming removed 7 bases from V and 7 bases from J, with 13 bases in between. Germline CDR1 MNHEY, CDR2 SVGAGI. CDR3 bases: TGTGCCAGCACGTGGACAGTCGGTGAAAAACTGTTTTTT. This translates into CASTWTVGEKLFF.

This chain joins TRBV21-1 and TRBJ1-1. TRBV21-1 is a known pseudogene. The CDR3 covers 15 residues. As DNA, the CDR3 is TGTGCCAGCAGCAAAATCCGGGCGGGGAACACTGAAGCTTTCTTT. This encodes CASSKIRAGNTEAFF.

The chain couples TRBV19 to TRBJ1-3; TRBD1 might be the D (5 bases). From germline, CDR1 is LNHDA and CDR2 SQIVND (reference sequence). Trimming stripped 1 base from V and 0 bases from J, with 13 bases between. The CDR3 contains 17 residues. CDR3: CASSIVKGVDSGNTIYF. CDR3 nucleotide sequence: TGTGCCAGTAGTATAGTTAAAGGGGTGGACTCTGGAAACACCATATATTTT.

This clone was counted a few times. This chain connects TRBV19 to TRBJ1-5; 7 bases agree with TRBD1. This CDR3 region has 17 residues. Per the germline V gene, CDR1 is LNHDA and CDR2 is SQIVND (reference sequence). With V trimmed by 3 bases and J by 0 bases, 8 bases remained unmatched. The CDR3 DNA reads as TGTGCCAGTAGTATTGGGGGGACAGTCTATAGCAATCAGCCCCAGCATTTT. Its protein is CASSIGGTVYSNQPQHF.